What follows are 25 T cell receptor beta chains derived from one specimen sequenced in a study of naive and memory T cell subsets. An equimolar mix of two oligonucleotides served as the beta constant-region primer for TRBC1 and TRBC2. Ligated cDNA was amplified by four rounds of PCR with nested alpha and beta constant-region primers and SP2. TCRdb re-called the UMI-ligation and nested PCR reads through MiXCR, storing one row per CDR3 protein. The table has some 15,000 distinct CDR3 sequences, approximately 9% seen once. Sequencing was carried out using central memory CD8+ T cells from blood. These receptors all stem from a human donor in good health.

This clonotype was seen a few times. The chain uses TRBV21-1 and TRBJ2-7. TRBV21-1 is annotated as a pseudogene. The CDR3 covers 15 residues. The chain's CDR3 is CASSLLRHFSYEQYF. As DNA, the CDR3 is TGTGCCAGCAGCCTCCTCAGACACTTCTCCTACGAGCAGTACTTC.

This clonotype was found a few times. J is TRBJ2-7 and V is TRBV6-2 or TRBV6-3, with D possibly TRBD1 on 6 matching bases. The V gene lost 5 bases and the J gene lost 5 bases, with 13 bases spanning the gap. CDR1 and CDR2 (germline): MNHEY, SVGEGT. CDR3 length: 13 amino acids. In DNA form, the CDR3 reads TGTGCCAGCAGTGCCCGGGACATCCACGAGCAGTACTTC. It encodes CASSARDIHEQYF.

This clonotype was recorded at least ten times. The rearrangement uses TRBV6-6 and TRBJ1-1; 9 positions agree with TRBD1. The CDR3 has 16 residues. Germline CDR1 MNHNY, CDR2 SVGAGI (reference sequence). The ends lost 4 bases at V and 2 bases at J; junction bases unmatched: 8. The DNA of the CDR3 is TGTGCCAGCAGTTGGGACAGAACAGGGGGCAACACTGAAGCTTTCTTT. Translating gives CASSWDRTGGNTEAFF.

This clonotype was found a few times. V gene TRBV4-3 combines with J gene TRBJ2-1; D unresolved. Germline lookup yields CDR1 LGHNA and CDR2 YSLEER. CDR3 length: 16 residues. V was pared by 1 base and J by 2 bases, with 12 bases between. As DNA, the CDR3 is TGCGCCAGCAGCCAAGGGCGGAAGCTAACCTACAATGAGCAGTTCTTC. This translates into CASSQGRKLTYNEQFF.

The chain combines TRBV6-1 with TRBJ2-7, with D possibly being TRBD2 (7 bases). Germline CDR1 is MNHNS and CDR2 is SASEGT. This CDR3 is 15 amino acids long. Trimming removed 3 bases at V and 2 bases at J, with 14 bases between. CDR3 in amino acids: CASSEGGQGTYEQYF. CDR3 DNA: TGTGCCAGCAGTGAGGGGGGGCAGGGGACCTACGAGCAGTACTTC.

As concerns this clonotype: An end of the junction differs from the germline gene, which may be a read error. The chain is built from TRBV18 and TRBJ2-7; D call uncertain. The CDR3 runs to 14 residues. Germline assignment: CDR1 KGHSH and CDR2 LQKENI. The CDR3 DNA sequence: TGTGCCAGCTCACCTTCAAAGTCTACGGAATCTTCTTATTTC. Translating gives CASSPSKSTESSYF. Based on the CDR3 plus reference TRBV18 and TRBJ2-7, the full variable domain is NAGVMQNPRHLVRRRGQEARLRCSPMKGHSHVYWYRQLPEEGLKFMVYLQKENIIDESGMPKERFSAEFPKEGPSILRIQQVVRGDSAAYFCASSPSKSTESSYFGPGTRLTVT.

This clonotype was seen a handful of times. The genes are TRBV13 and TRBJ2-1; D may be TRBD2 (5 bases). The CDR3 is 15 amino acids. Trimming removed 6 bases at V and 5 bases at J, with 17 bases between. Per the germline V gene, CDR1 is PRHDT and CDR2 is FYEKMQ (reference sequence). The CDR3 bases are TGTGCCAGCAGATCGGGCGGGCAGGCGGACAATGAGCAGTTCTTC. It yields the protein CASRSGGQADNEQFF.

In this sample, this clonotype turned up a few times. V and J are TRBV9 and TRBJ2-7, with D perhaps TRBD1 or TRBD2 (5 bases each). Per the germline V gene, CDR1 is SGDLS and CDR2 is YYNGEE. This CDR3 is built from 14 residues. Deletions cut 4 bases from V and 2 bases from J, with 13 bases between. DNA of the CDR3: TGTGCCAGCAGCCCTGGGGACGGGACCTACGAGCAGTACTTC. As protein: CASSPGDGTYEQYF.

This clonotype is medium-sized (0.01 to 0.1%) within its sample. This chain uses TRBV5-6 with TRBJ1-1; the D gene is possibly TRBD1 (6 bases). The CDR3 loop spans 16 amino acids. Germline CDR1 is SGHDT and CDR2 is YYEEEE. The V end was cut by 4 bases, the J end by 3 bases, with 19 bases between. The CDR3 nucleotides are TGTGCCAGCAGCCCTTGGGGCGGGGGGGGCCACACTGAAGCTTTCTTT. Its translation: CASSPWGGGGHTEAFF.

Concerning this clonotype: Being one base from a much bigger clone, this may be a read error. CDR3 residues: CASSLAPTNCEQYF. The CDR3 bases are TGTGCCAGCAGCTTGGCTCCGACAAACTGCGAGCAGTACTTC. This chain joins TRBV5-6 and TRBJ2-7; no definite D call. Trimming took 0 bases from V and 6 from J, leaving 13 bases between them. In germline, CDR1 is SGHDT, CDR2 YYEEEE. CDR3 size: 14 residues. The whole variable domain, filled in from reference TRBV5-6 and TRBJ2-7, reads DAGVTQSPTHLIKTRGQQVTLRCSPKSGHDTVSWYQQALGQGPQFIFQYYEEEERQRGNFPDRFSGHQFPNYSSELNVNALLLGDSALYLCASSLAPTNCEQYFGPGTRLTVT.

This clonotype appeared a few times. V usage is TRBV30 and J usage is TRBJ2-7; TRBD2 aligns across 10 bases. The trim removed 3 bases at V and 2 bases at J, leaving 7 bases unmatched. Per germline, CDR1 GTSNPN and CDR2 SVGIG (reference sequence). CDR3 length equals 15 residues. The CDR3 nucleotides read TGTGCCTGGAGGCCAACGGGACTAGCGACCTACGAGCAGTACTTC. Its translation: CAWRPTGLATYEQYF. Full variable domain (missing parts from reference TRBV30 and TRBJ2-7): SQTIHQWPATLVQPVGSPLSLECTVEGTSNPNLYWYRQAAGRGLQLLFYSVGIGQISSEVPQNLSASRPQDRQFILSSKKLLLSDSGFYLCAWRPTGLATYEQYFGPGTRLTVT.

This chain connects TRBV28 to TRBJ1-1, with TRBD1 matching 9 bases. Germline CDR1 is MDHEN and CDR2 is SYDVKM. V shed 6 bases and J 3 bases; nucleotides not matched to a gene: 17. The CDR3 is 18 residues long. The CDR3 region is CASSPTGYRGRVDTEAFF. Written as DNA, the CDR3 is TGTGCCAGCAGCCCAACGGGATACAGGGGGCGAGTGGACACTGAAGCTTTCTTT.

This clonotype appeared a few times. The gene calls are TRBV2 and TRBJ1-5; D is unclear. CDR3 length: 16 residues. Germline-derived CDR1 and CDR2 are SNHLY and FYNNEI. V dropped 1 base and J dropped 4 bases, with 14 bases sitting between them. CDR3 protein: CASSEDGPRRNQPQHF. In DNA, the CDR3 is TGTGCCAGCAGTGAAGACGGACCCCGGCGAAATCAGCCCCAGCATTTT.

This clonotype has at least ten counts. The chain recombines TRBV27 with TRBJ1-5, with a possible D match to TRBD1 (6 bases). The germline gives CDR1 MNHEY, CDR2 SMNVEV (reference sequence). V was pared by 3 bases and J by 7 bases, with 13 bases between. This CDR3 spans 14 amino acids. CDR3 sequence (DNA): TGTGCCAGCAGTTTGTGGGGGGGCGGGCAGCCCCAGCATTTT. This translates into CASSLWGGGQPQHF.

This rearrangement joins TRBV4-3 to TRBJ2-5; 8 positions agree with TRBD1. The germline CDR1 and CDR2 sequences are LGHNA and YSLEER. V lost 0 bases and J lost 3; bases outside the gene matches: 9. The CDR3 is 17 residues long. The CDR3 coding sequence is TGCGCCAGCAGCCAAGATGACCACAAGGGACAGGAAGAGACCCAGTACTTC. This gives the protein CASSQDDHKGQEETQYF.

This clonotype turned up a few times. This chain links TRBV6-2 or TRBV6-3 with TRBJ2-4; a weak D match, TRBD1 (5 bases). The CDR3 runs 15 residues. Germline V lookup: CDR1 MNHEY, CDR2 SVGEGT. Trimming pared 2 bases from V and 8 bases from J, leaving 16 bases between. CDR3 DNA sequence: TGTGCCAGCAGTTACAGAGACAGATCCAAGGACATTCAGTACTTC. It is translated as CASSYRDRSKDIQYF.

A few counts support this clonotype. This rearrangement joins TRBV20-1 to TRBJ2-3; D gene uncertain. CDR3 size: 13 residues. Trimming shortened V by 5 bases and J by 7 bases, and 16 bases separated the two germline ends. Per the germline V gene, CDR1 is DFQATT and CDR2 is SNEGSKA (reference sequence). The CDR3 here is CSALPPAVNTQYF. The CDR3 region has the DNA TGCAGTGCTCTCCCCCCCGCTGTGAATACGCAGTATTTT.

Ten or more counts support this clonotype. This chain uses TRBV3-1 with TRBJ1-2, with 7 positions matching TRBD1. This CDR3 has 13 residues. Germline V gene sequence: CDR1 LGHDT, CDR2 YNNKEL (reference sequence). The trim removed 4 bases at V and 5 bases at J, leaving 4 bases unmatched. CDR3 DNA: TGTGCCAGCAGCCCAGGGGGGAGGTATGGCTACACCTTC. This encodes CASSPGGRYGYTF. Drawing the rest from reference TRBV3-1 and TRBJ1-2, the complete variable domain is DTAVSQTPKYLVTQMGNDKSIKCEQNLGHDTMYWYKQDSKKFLKIMFSYNNKELIINETVPNRFSPKSPDKAHLNLHINSLELGDSAVYFCASSPGGRYGYTFGSGTRLTVV.

This clonotype showed up many times. This sequence joins TRBV7-2 and TRBJ1-2; TRBD1 matches 10 bases. The CDR3 is made up of 13 amino acids. The germline V gene encodes CDR1 SGHTA and CDR2 FQGNSA. The junction had 3 bases not matched to a gene; V was cut back by 7 bases and J by 4 bases. The CDR3 region has the DNA TGTGCCAGCAAAGGACAGGGGGGCTATGGCTACACCTTC. Translating gives CASKGQGGYGYTF.

The table lists this clonotype with a few counts. The chain employs TRBV20-1 and TRBJ2-7; D perhaps matches TRBD1 (8 bases). CDR3 length: 15 residues. The ends were cut back, 0 bases at V and 4 bases at J, with 16 bases in the middle. Germline CDR1 is DFQATT and CDR2 is SNEGSKA (reference sequence). The DNA for the CDR3 is TGCAGTGCTAGAGAACTGACAGGGGAGGGGTACGAGCAGTACTTC. Translated, it gives CSARELTGEGYEQYF.

In this sample, this clonotype turned up a few times. This rearrangement joins TRBV15 to TRBJ2-5; 10 bases agree with TRBD1. From germline, CDR1 is LNHNV and CDR2 YYDKDF (reference sequence). After removal of 8 bases from V and 5 bases from J, the junction contained 8 bases not matched to a gene. The length of the CDR3 is 14 residues. In nucleotides, the CDR3 is TGTGCCACCCTCGCCGGGACAGGGGATGAGACCCAGTACTTC. Translating it yields CATLAGTGDETQYF. Together with reference TRBV15 and TRBJ2-5, the CDR3 gives the full variable domain: DAMVIQNPRYQVTQFGKPVTLSCSQTLNHNVMYWYQQKSSQAPKLLFHYYDKDFNNEADTPDNFQSRRPNTSFCFLDIRSPGLGDTAMYLCATLAGTGDETQYFGPGTRLLVL.

The chain joins TRBV7-9 to TRBJ2-7; perhaps D is TRBD1 or TRBD2 (5 bases each). The germline gives CDR1 SEHNR, CDR2 FQNEAQ (reference sequence). This CDR3 has 16 amino acids. V lost 5 bases and J 6 bases, leaving 23 bases between the germline ends. The CDR3 is CASSPEGVAGNGEQYF. CDR3 in DNA: TGTGCCAGCAGCCCCGAGGGCGTAGCAGGGAATGGCGAGCAGTACTTC. The full variable domain, completed using reference TRBV7-9 and TRBJ2-7, is DTGVSQNPRHKITKRGQNVTFRCDPISEHNRLYWYRQTLGQGPEFLTYFQNEAQLEKSRLLSDRFSAERPKGSFSTLEIQRTEQGDSAMYLCASSPEGVAGNGEQYFGPGTRLTVT.

This clonotype is termed medium-sized (0.01 to 0.1%). This chain uses TRBV29-1 with TRBJ2-1; 7 bases line up with TRBD2. The CDR3 has 13 residues. V shed 7 bases and J 0 bases; nucleotides not matched to a gene: 3. Germline V lookup: CDR1 SQVTM, CDR2 ANQGSEA. The CDR3 spells CSARGSSYNEQFF. The DNA for the CDR3 is TGCAGCGCGCGGGGGAGCTCCTACAATGAGCAGTTCTTC.

This clonotype was recorded a few times. The CDR3 nucleotides read TGTGCCAGCAGTGACTCCTCGGGACTAGCGTCCCATGAGCAGTTCTTC. Translated: CASSDSSGLASHEQFF. The chain combines TRBV6-4 with TRBJ2-1; the match to TRBD2 covers 10 bases. After removal of 0 bases from V and 8 bases from J, the junction contained 7 bases not matched to a gene. Germline V CDR1 and CDR2: MRHNA, SNTAGT. There are 16 residues in the CDR3.

This clonotype was observed at least ten times. The CDR3 loop is CASSRGGSGNTIYF. CDR3 coding DNA: TGCGCCAGCAGCCGAGGGGGATCAGGAAACACCATATATTTT. This chain joins TRBV4-1 and TRBJ1-3; the D gene is possibly TRBD1 (6 bases). V lost 4 bases and J 4 bases, leaving 11 bases between the germline ends. The CDR3 covers 14 residues. Germline-derived CDR1 and CDR2 are MGHRA and YSYEKL.